This TCR beta chain was sequenced for a study of a mutant IDH1 vaccine in newly diagnosed glioma. Study overall: Receipt of radiotherapy, temozolomide, or both preceded the study, and most received both.

This clone appeared a single time. What it recognizes is unknown. Using immunoSEQ multiplex PCR, the repertoire was profiled, and TCRdb retains in-frame clones only, with some absent. The sample records over 50,000 clones, about three quarters being singletons. Trimming took 5 bases from V and 3 from J, leaving 18 bases between them. CDR3 length: 15 residues. Germline-derived CDR1 and CDR2 are SGHNT and YYREEE (reference sequence). Time point given: week 47, end of study. Topical imiquimod was applied with each vaccine dose, which held 300 ug of mutant IDH1 20-mer peptide. The material sequenced was PBMCs, taken from a glioma patient whose treatment included an IDH1 peptide vaccine. The V call is TRBV5-4, the J call TRBJ2-7, with D possibly called TRBD1 or TRBD2 (6 bases each). The receptor was derived from a woman aged 40 to 50 with glioma. Some clones in this sample may be carry-over from other donors' samples. Here the CDR3 reads CASSTPGAGSYEQYF. In nucleotides, the CDR3 is TGTGCCAGCAGTACTCCGGGGGCAGGGAGCTACGAGCAGTACTTC. Drawing the rest from reference TRBV5-4 and TRBJ2-7, the complete variable domain is ETGVTQSPTHLIKTRGQQVTLRCSSQSGHNTVSWYQQALGQGPQFIFQYYREEENGRGNFPPRFSGLQFPNYSSELNVNALELDDSALYLCASSTPGAGSYEQYFGPGTRLTVT.